Presented here are 29 T cell receptor beta chains from one specimen sequenced in a study of T cells expressing NK-cell markers. TCRdb re-called the 5' RACE reads and gives one entry per CDR3 protein, without DNA. The repertoire shows 500,000 to 600,000 distinct CDR3 sequences; the top ten hold around 4%. Sequenced: blood T cells: a sorted CD56 or NKG2C T cell subset, CD4+ or CD8+ T cells, or bulk PBMC T cells (not recorded which). The receptor source for this set is a man between 18 and 29 years old in good health.

This chain joins TRBV6-2 or TRBV6-3 and TRBJ2-6. Germline V gene lookup returns CDR1 MNHEY and CDR2 SVGEGT. The CDR3 loop spans 17 amino acids. This CDR3 reads CASSSGQVVSGANVLTF.

The J gene is TRBJ1-6, the V gene TRBV7-9; the D gene TCRdb calls, TRBD1, cannot be checked with no DNA. The CDR3 covers 14 residues. Germline CDR1 is SEHNR and CDR2 is FQNEAQ (reference sequence). CDR3 loop: CASSGQGWNSPLHF.

The chain couples TRBV27 to TRBJ2-1; TCRdb selects TRBD2, and the lack of DNA leaves this call unchecked. The germline gives CDR1 MNHEY, CDR2 SMNVEV (reference sequence). The CDR3 totals 14 residues. Here the CDR3 reads CASSYIPGANEQFF.

The CDR3: CASSVTSGRPGSSYNEQFF. The rearrangement uses TRBV9 and TRBJ2-1; the D call from TCRdb, TRBD2, cannot be confirmed without DNA. CDR1 is SGDLS, CDR2 YYNGEE, per germline. The CDR3 runs 19 residues.

This sequence joins TRBV29-1 and TRBJ1-1. CDR3 length: 16 residues. Germline CDR1 and CDR2: SQVTM and ANQGSEA. The CDR3 sequence is CSVEMGQGPSNTEAFF.

The rearrangement uses TRBV29-1 and TRBJ2-7; with no DNA, the TCRdb D assignment of TRBD1 cannot be verified. The CDR3 runs to 14 residues. Germline V gene sequence: CDR1 SQVTM, CDR2 ANQGSEA. The CDR3 here is CSVPFRDRGHEQYF.

The V gene is TRBV9, the J gene TRBJ2-5; TCRdb's assignment of TRBD2 cannot be checked, as there is no DNA. Germline V gene sequence: CDR1 SGDLS, CDR2 YYNGEE. The CDR3 has 15 amino acids. CDR3: CASSVAAGVGETQYF.

V gene TRBV12-3 or TRBV12-4 combines with J gene TRBJ1-2; TCRdb reports TRBD1, a call that lacks DNA to check it against. This CDR3 spans 12 amino acids. The CDR3 protein is CASTISTAGYTF.

The rearrangement links TRBV4-2 to TRBJ2-2; no DNA is available, so the TRBD1 call from TCRdb remains unchecked. The CDR3 has 14 residues. Germline CDR1 LGHNA, CDR2 YNFKEQ. CDR3 residues: CASSVQGATGELFF.

The chain uses TRBV12-3 or TRBV12-4 and TRBJ2-1; with no DNA, the TCRdb D assignment of TRBD2 cannot be verified. This CDR3 is built from 15 residues. The CDR3: CASSRASHLGDEQFF.

The V and J genes are TRBV5-4 and TRBJ2-2; as DNA is missing, the TRBD2 call by TCRdb cannot be tested. Germline V gives CDR1 SGHNT, CDR2 YYREEE (reference sequence). CDR3 length: 18 residues. The CDR3: CASSLVGGPGPNTGELFF.

The J gene is TRBJ2-2, the V gene TRBV6-1. Germline V gives CDR1 MNHNS, CDR2 SASEGT. The CDR3 spans 16 residues. This chain's CDR3 is CASSPTKILRTGELFF.

This rearrangement joins TRBV12-3 or TRBV12-4 to TRBJ1-4. CDR3 size: 14 residues. CDR3 region: CASSFSSHNEKLFF.

The rearrangement links TRBV6-2 or TRBV6-3 to TRBJ2-7. CDR1 MNHEY and CDR2 SVGEGT come from the germline V gene. CDR3 size: 12 residues. The CDR3 sequence is CASRRSSYEQYF.

The J gene is TRBJ2-7, the V gene TRBV6-5; the D call from TCRdb, TRBD2, cannot be confirmed without DNA. Per the germline V gene, CDR1 is MNHEY and CDR2 is SVGAGI. The CDR3 totals 15 residues. The CDR3 sequence: CASSYGRGLAYEQYF.

The rearrangement joins TRBV6-5 to TRBJ2-6; without DNA, the TCRdb call of TRBD1 cannot be checked. This CDR3 has 19 amino acids. Germline V CDR1 and CDR2: MNHEY, SVGAGI. The CDR3 sequence: CASSYWGFGDRSGANVLTF.

The genes are TRBV7-8 and TRBJ2-1; TCRdb indicates TRBD1, and absent DNA this call remains unverified. CDR1 is SGHVS and CDR2 is FQNEAQ in the germline V gene. This CDR3 is built from 16 residues. CDR3 amino acids: CASSHNTGTGINEQFF.

J is TRBJ2-1 and V is TRBV20-1; without DNA, the TCRdb call of TRBD2 cannot be checked. CDR1 DFQATT and CDR2 SNEGSKA come from the germline V gene (reference sequence). The CDR3 runs 14 residues. The CDR3 loop reads CSARSGIVNNEQFF.

The chain's CDR3 is CSAPTGTQDTQYF. The chain combines TRBV20-1 with TRBJ2-5; there is no DNA to check the TCRdb D call of TRBD1. The CDR3 extends over 13 amino acids. In germline, CDR1 is DFQATT, CDR2 SNEGSKA (reference sequence).

The chain employs TRBV12-3 or TRBV12-4 and TRBJ2-7. This CDR3 has 13 residues. CDR3 sequence: CASSPKQASEQYF.

This chain links TRBV24-1 with TRBJ2-1; TCRdb selects TRBD1, and the lack of DNA leaves this call unchecked. Per germline, CDR1 KGHDR and CDR2 SFDVKD. The CDR3 is 15 amino acids. The chain's CDR3 is CATSDFTQGFDEQFF.

The chain has TRBV29-1 and TRBJ2-1; the TCRdb call, TRBD2, lacks DNA for checking. In germline, CDR1 is SQVTM, CDR2 ANQGSEA. The CDR3 runs 13 residues. The CDR3 loop is CSVVLAGESEQFF.

CDR3 sequence: CSAVGGRAVWNEQFF. The rearrangement uses TRBV20-1 and TRBJ2-1; the D call from TCRdb, TRBD2, cannot be confirmed without DNA. From germline, CDR1 is DFQATT and CDR2 SNEGSKA (reference sequence). The CDR3 runs to 15 residues.

The chain employs TRBV9 and TRBJ2-1; TCRdb's D call, TRBD2, is unchecked because there is no DNA. There are 16 residues in the CDR3. CDR1 and CDR2 (germline): SGDLS, YYNGEE. CDR3 loop: CASSYSREGLPNEQFF.

This chain links TRBV2 with TRBJ2-7; the D gene TCRdb calls, TRBD2, cannot be checked with no DNA. Looked up from germline, CDR1 is SNHLY and CDR2 is FYNNEI. This CDR3 has 15 residues. The CDR3 here is CASSDQSGSRYEQYF.

The chain couples TRBV20-1 to TRBJ2-2; TCRdb proposes TRBD2, but this gene call is untestable without DNA. CDR3 length: 18 residues. Germline V gene data show CDR1 as DFQATT and CDR2 as SNEGSKA (reference sequence). The CDR3 protein is CSARALRGAGGLTGELFF.

The V and J genes are TRBV5-1 and TRBJ2-1; TCRdb returns TRBD1, unconfirmable since there is no DNA. In germline, CDR1 is SGHRS, CDR2 YFSETQ. The CDR3 runs to 15 residues. CDR3 sequence: CASREGRDLYNEQFF.

V and J are TRBV20-1 and TRBJ2-1. Per the germline V gene, CDR1 is DFQATT and CDR2 is SNEGSKA (reference sequence). This CDR3 has 15 residues. The CDR3: CSARDQGSPYNEQFF.

V gene TRBV29-1 combines with J gene TRBJ2-3. The CDR3 consists of 13 residues. The germline V gene encodes CDR1 SQVTM and CDR2 ANQGSEA. CDR3 protein: CSVGYGPTDTQYF.